These 19 T cell receptor beta chains were sequenced from one sample in a study of cytomegalovirus exposure and HLA in healthy donors. The PCR had 60 Vbeta and 13 Jbeta primers. TCRdb keeps only in-frame clones here, not all; method: immunoSEQ multiplex PCR. In the table there are about 150,000 clones, about three fifths of which are singletons. Sequenced material: PBMCs. The receptors derive from a woman aged 60-75 years in good health and CMV-seropositive.

The chain carries TRBV6-1 and TRBJ2-5; 8 bases map to TRBD1. Judging by the DNA end, TRBJ2-7 fits better; the J call may be wrong. Germline V CDR1 and CDR2: MNHNS, SASEGT. The length of the CDR3 is 14 residues. The CDR3 DNA is TGTGCCAGCAGCCATGGACAGGGCACCTACGAGCAGTACTTC. Amino acids: CASSHGQGTYEQYF.

The V gene is TRBV2, the J gene TRBJ1-1, with D maybe TRBD1 (5 bases). Germline-derived CDR1 and CDR2 are SNHLY and FYNNEI. The CDR3 has 13 residues. The V and J ends lost 4 bases and 7 bases respectively, with 13 bases between them. The CDR3 region has the DNA TGTGCCAGCAGTGGCGGGACGGACTATGAAGCTTTCTTT. It specifies CASSGGTDYEAFF.

The chain links TRBV5-1 to TRBJ2-3; 11 nucleotides agree with TRBD2. The CDR3 consists of 16 residues. Trimming cost V 1 base and J 4 bases; bases outside gene matches: 5. Germline CDR1 is SGHRS and CDR2 is YFSETQ. CDR3 sequence: CASSLTSGGAADTQYF. In DNA form, the CDR3 reads TGCGCCAGCAGCTTGACTAGCGGGGGCGCGGCAGATACGCAGTATTTT.

CDR3 coding DNA: TGTGCCTGGGCAGGACAGTTGAACACTGAAGCTTTCTTT. Protein product: CAWAGQLNTEAFF. This chain joins TRBV30 and TRBJ1-1; D might be TRBD1 (6 bases). Germline V lookup: CDR1 GTSNPN, CDR2 SVGIG (reference sequence). Trimming stripped 5 bases from V and 0 bases from J, with 10 bases between. The CDR3 is 13 residues long.

The chain carries TRBV6-1 and TRBJ1-4; D is unclear. This CDR3 has 14 amino acids. V was shortened by 6 bases and J by 0 bases, with 8 bases between the two germline ends. Germline CDR1 and CDR2: MNHNS and SASEGT. CDR3 sequence: CASREIATNEKLFF. The CDR3 nucleotides are TGTGCCAGCAGGGAGATTGCAACTAATGAAAAACTGTTTTTT.

The rearrangement joins TRBV5-1 to TRBJ2-2; unclear D gene. CDR1 is SGHRS and CDR2 is YFSETQ in the germline V gene. With 7 bases removed from V and 1 base from J, the gap between germline ends came to 14 bases. The CDR3 contains 15 residues. The chain's CDR3 is CASGGHPQNTGELFF. CDR3 nucleotides: TGCGCCAGCGGTGGCCACCCCCAGAACACCGGGGAGCTGTTTTTT.

V and J are TRBV4-2 and TRBJ1-2, with D maybe TRBD1 (5 bases). The length of the CDR3 is 14 residues. Between the trimmed V and J ends, which lost 0 bases and 3 bases, there was a span of 8 bases. Germline V gene sequence: CDR1 LGHNA, CDR2 YNFKEQ. This CDR3 reads CASSQDRGDYGYTF. CDR3 sequence (DNA): TGTGCCAGCAGCCAAGATCGGGGGGACTATGGCTACACCTTC.

This clone was seen only a few times. This sequence joins TRBV5-6 and TRBJ2-5; weak D call: TRBD1 (6 bases). CDR1 and CDR2 (germline): SGHDT, YYEEEE. Between the trimmed V and J ends, which lost 2 bases and 4 bases, there was a span of 12 bases. This CDR3 comprises 14 residues. CDR3 nucleotides: TGTGCCAGCAGCTTAAGTGGGGGCGTAGAGACCCAGTACTTC. Amino acids: CASSLSGGVETQYF.

This rearrangement joins TRBV18 to TRBJ1-1; D is possibly TRBD1 (6 bases). The V end was cut by 3 bases, the J end by 1 base, with 9 bases between. Germline V lookup: CDR1 KGHSH, CDR2 LQKENI. The length of the CDR3 is 14 residues. CDR3 region: CASSPGTPNTEAFF. CDR3 nucleotide sequence: TGTGCCAGCTCACCCGGGACACCGAACACTGAAGCTTTCTTT.

The CDR3 DNA reads as TGTGCCAGCAGCCAAGATGGAAGGGACAGGTGGTACAATGAGCAGTTCTTC. It codes for CASSQDGRDRWYNEQFF. The chain combines TRBV4-2 with TRBJ2-1, with 8 bases fitting TRBD1. The germline V gene has CDR1 LGHNA and CDR2 YNFKEQ. The V segment lost 0 bases and the J segment 4 bases; nucleotides outside the gene matches: 8. The CDR3 extends over 17 amino acids.

V usage is TRBV5-1 and J usage is TRBJ2-1; TRBD1 agrees at 7 bases. Germline V gene sequence: CDR1 SGHRS, CDR2 YFSETQ. Trimming cost V 4 bases and J 5 bases; bases outside gene matches: 3. The CDR3 totals 13 residues. CDR3 sequence reads: CASSEGQNNEQFF. CDR3 DNA: TGCGCCAGCAGCGAGGGACAGAACAATGAGCAGTTCTTC.

The gene calls are TRBV28 and TRBJ2-1, with a weak D call TRBD2 (5 bases). CDR3 length equals 17 residues. Germline values: CDR1 MDHEN, CDR2 SYDVKM. Deletions cut 4 bases from V and 5 bases from J, with 21 bases between. The CDR3 DNA sequence: TGTGCCAGCAGTTCCCCATCGGGGTGGAAGAGTAACAATGAGCAGTTCTTC. Encoded protein: CASSSPSGWKSNNEQFF.

V is TRBV6-1 and J is TRBJ2-1; 13 positions match TRBD2. Germline CDR1 reads MNHNS; CDR2 reads SASEGT. Unmatched junction bases numbered 6, after V lost 1 base and J lost 0 bases. CDR3 length: 19 residues. CDR3 bases: TGTGCCAGCAGTGAAGAACGGTGGACTAGCGGGAGCTCCTACAATGAGCAGTTCTTC. Translated, it gives CASSEERWTSGSSYNEQFF.

This chain connects TRBV7-2 to TRBJ1-1; perhaps TRBD1 as D (5 bases). The CDR3 length is 15 residues. The V end was cut by 1 base, the J end by 2 bases, with 11 bases between. CDR1 is SGHTA, CDR2 FQGNSA, per germline. The CDR3 DNA follows: TGTGCCAGCAGCTTAGAGACAGTTCTAAACACTGAAGCTTTCTTT. Translated, it gives CASSLETVLNTEAFF. The whole variable domain, remainder taken from reference TRBV7-2 and TRBJ1-1, is GAGVSQSPSNKVTEKGKDVELRCDPISGHTALYWYRQSLGQGLEFLIYFQGNSAPDKSGLPSDRFSAERTGGSVSTLTIQRTQQEDSAVYLCASSLETVLNTEAFFGQGTRLTVV.

In nucleotides, the CDR3 is TGCGCCAGCAGCCTAGCTAGCACGGGAGGGACTTACAATGAGCAGTTCTTC. The encoded protein is CASSLASTGGTYNEQFF. This sequence joins TRBV4-3 and TRBJ2-1; 8 bases are a match to TRBD2. The CDR3 runs to 17 residues. After removal of 4 bases from V and 4 bases from J, the junction contained 12 bases not matched to a gene. Germline V gene data show CDR1 as LGHNA and CDR2 as YSLEER.

In this sample, this clone turned up a few times. The genes are TRBV10-3 and TRBJ1-1; D remains unclear. Germline CDR1 reads ENHRY; CDR2 reads SYGVKD. The CDR3 covers 15 residues. V lost 4 bases and J lost 6, with 18 bases in between. CDR3 sequence reads: CAISGVRTVYPEAFF. Written as DNA, the CDR3 is TGTGCCATCAGTGGCGTTCGAACAGTCTACCCTGAAGCTTTCTTT.

CDR3 bases: TGTGCCAGCAGCGTAGAAGGGACAGGGGGCACTGAAGCTTTCTTT. This sequence encodes CASSVEGTGGTEAFF. The chain has TRBV9 and TRBJ1-1, with 11 bases matching TRBD1. CDR1 is SGDLS and CDR2 is YYNGEE in the germline V gene. Trimming at V came to 0 bases and at J to 4 bases, leaving 2 bases not matched to a gene. This CDR3 region has 15 residues.

The chain links TRBV7-2 to TRBJ2-2; 13 nucleotides match TRBD2. J lost 2 bases, V lost 8 bases, and 8 bases had no gene match. The CDR3 spans 17 residues. Germline V CDR1 and CDR2: SGHTA, FQGNSA. The CDR3 protein is CASYWGLAGPNTGELFF. DNA for the CDR3: TGTGCCAGCTACTGGGGACTAGCGGGGCCAAACACCGGGGAGCTGTTTTTT.

V gene TRBV19 combines with J gene TRBJ1-2; tentatively, D is TRBD1 (5 bases). The CDR3 runs to 13 residues. From germline, CDR1 is LNHDA and CDR2 SQIVND (reference sequence). The V and J ends lost 6 bases and 4 bases respectively, with 12 bases between them. CDR3 sequence reads: CASSPDRSYGYTF. The CDR3 bases are TGTGCCAGTAGCCCCGACAGATCCTATGGCTACACCTTC.